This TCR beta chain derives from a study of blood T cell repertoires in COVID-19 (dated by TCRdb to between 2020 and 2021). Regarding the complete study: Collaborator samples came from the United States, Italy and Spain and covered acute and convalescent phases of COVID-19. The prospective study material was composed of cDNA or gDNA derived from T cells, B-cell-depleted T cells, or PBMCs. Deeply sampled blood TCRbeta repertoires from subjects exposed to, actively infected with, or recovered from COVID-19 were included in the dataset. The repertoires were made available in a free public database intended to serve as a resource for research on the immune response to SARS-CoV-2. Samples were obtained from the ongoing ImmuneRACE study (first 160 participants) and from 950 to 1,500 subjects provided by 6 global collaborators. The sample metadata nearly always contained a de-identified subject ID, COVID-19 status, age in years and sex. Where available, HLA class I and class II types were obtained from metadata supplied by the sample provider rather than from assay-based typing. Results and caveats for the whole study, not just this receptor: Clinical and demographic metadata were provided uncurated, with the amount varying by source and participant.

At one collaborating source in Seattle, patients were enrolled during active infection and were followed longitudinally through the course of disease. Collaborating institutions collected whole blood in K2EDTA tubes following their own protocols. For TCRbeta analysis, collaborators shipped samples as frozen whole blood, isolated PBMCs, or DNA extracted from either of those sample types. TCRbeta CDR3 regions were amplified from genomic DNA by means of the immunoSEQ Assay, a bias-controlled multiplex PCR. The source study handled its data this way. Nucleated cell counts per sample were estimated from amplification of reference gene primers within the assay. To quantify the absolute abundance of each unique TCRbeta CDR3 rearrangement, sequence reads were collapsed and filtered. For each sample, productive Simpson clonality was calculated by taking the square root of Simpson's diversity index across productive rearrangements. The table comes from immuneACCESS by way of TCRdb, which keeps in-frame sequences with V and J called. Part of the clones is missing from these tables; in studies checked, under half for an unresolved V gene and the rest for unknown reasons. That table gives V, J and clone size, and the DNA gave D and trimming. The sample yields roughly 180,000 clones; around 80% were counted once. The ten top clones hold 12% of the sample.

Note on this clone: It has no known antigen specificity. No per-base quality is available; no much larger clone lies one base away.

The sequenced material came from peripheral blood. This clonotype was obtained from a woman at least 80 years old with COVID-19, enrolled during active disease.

Here is the DNA: TGTGCCAGCAGCCCAGGACTCCGCTCCTACGAGCAGTACTTC. This translates into CASSPGLRSYEQYF. In this chain, TRBV27 is recombined with TRBJ2-7; 5 matching bases give a weak D call of TRBD2. V lost 6 bases and J lost 0 bases; the stretch between them is 12 bases long. In the germline V gene (reference sequence), CDR1 corresponds to MNHEY and CDR2 to SMNVEV. The CDR3 sequence holds 14 residues, the cysteine and phenylalanine included. This entry keeps only the CDR3 DNA: 42 bases, framed from base 1.